What follows are 2 T cell receptor beta chains derived from one specimen sequenced in a study of T cells in Graves' hyperthyroidism and ophthalmopathy. Amplification of TCR beta CDR3 regions was performed using RNA transcripts as template. With the HTBI primer set, the TCR CDR3 went through a first round of RT-PCR. TCRdb processed the multiplex PCR reads anew with MiXCR; each CDR3 protein has one entry. The sample holds over 350,000 distinct CDR3 sequences; roughly 15% are singletons and the top ten take less than 15%. Sequencing input: blood. The origin of the receptors is a man aged 18 to 29 with Graves' ophthalmopathy.

This chain connects TRBV12-5 to TRBJ2-3, with D possibly matching TRBD1 (5 bases). In germline, CDR1 is LGHNT, CDR2 FRNRAP. The CDR3 spans 11 residues. The V end was cut by 6 bases, the J end by 4 bases, with 5 bases between. The CDR3 nucleotides read TGTGCTAGTGGGGGGCCAGATACGCAGTATTTT. This sequence encodes CASGGPDTQYF.

This clonotype was observed at least ten times. The chain carries TRBV7-9 and TRBJ2-3; a possible D gene is TRBD2 (6 bases). The V end lost 2 bases, the J end lost 6 bases, and 15 bases lay between the germline ends. This CDR3 spans 15 amino acids. Germline assignment: CDR1 SEHNR and CDR2 FQNEAQ (reference sequence). Written as DNA, the CDR3 is TGTGCCAGCAGCTTAATGGGACTTCCGCAGGATACGCAGTATTTT. Amino acids: CASSLMGLPQDTQYF.